Here is one T cell receptor beta chain with its context. Its antigen specificity is not known. No qualities accompany the bases; no much larger clone lies one base away. The data were taken from a study of blood T cell repertoires in COVID-19 (dated by TCRdb to about 2020). With respect to the entire study: Samples covering the acute and convalescent phases of COVID-19 were provided by collaborators in the United States, Italy and Spain. The prospective study material was composed of cDNA or gDNA derived from T cells, B-cell-depleted T cells, or PBMCs. Subjects who had been exposed to COVID-19, were actively infected with it, or had recovered from it provided the deeply sampled blood TCRbeta repertoires that made up the dataset. A freely available public database, intended as a resource for researchers studying the immune response to SARS-CoV-2, is where the repertoires were released. Samples came from the ongoing ImmuneRACE study (first 160 participants) plus 1,254 subjects from 6 global collaborators. A de-identified subject ID, COVID-19 status, age in years and sex were almost always included in the sample metadata. Where available, HLA class I and class II types were obtained from metadata supplied by the sample provider rather than from assay-based typing. Paper-wide results and their limitations: How much clinical and demographic metadata was included differed by source and by participant, and the metadata was provided uncurated.

As encoded in the germline V gene (reference sequence), CDR1 is GTSNPN while CDR2 is SVGIG. Its CDR3 holds 16 amino acids, cysteine through phenylalanine. Only CDR3 DNA is held: 48 bases, read in frame from base 1. V and J are trimmed by 2 bases and 3 bases, and the gene matches miss 9 bases of the junction. The immunoSEQ Assay, a bias-controlled multiplex PCR, was used to amplify TCRbeta CDR3 regions from genomic DNA. For the original study's pipeline: Within the assay, amplification of reference gene primers was used to estimate how many nucleated cells each sample contained. To quantify the absolute abundance of each unique TCRbeta CDR3 rearrangement, sequence reads were collapsed and filtered. For each sample, productive Simpson clonality was calculated as the square root of Simpson's diversity index across productive rearrangements. TCRdb took this table from immuneACCESS and kept in-frame rearrangements with V and J called. Such tables lack part of the clones; where checked against another copy, unresolved V genes explain under half of the gap, and the rest is unexplained. The V and J calls and clone size are taken from that table; D and trimming were inferred from the DNA. This sample holds about 22,000 clones; about nine tenths were observed only once. The ten largest clones capture less than 3.5% of the sample.

Whole blood was collected in K2EDTA tubes by collaborating institutions according to the institutions' own protocols. Collaborator samples were shipped for TCRbeta analysis as frozen whole blood, isolated PBMCs, or DNA extracted from either sample type. The sample comprised peripheral blood. The rearrangement joined TRBV30 to TRBJ1-5; 8 bases in the junction line up with TRBD1. This clonotype was sampled from an older man with acute or convalescent COVID-19. The CDR3 in this case is CAWSQAGGLFNQPQHF. The DNA sequence is TGTGCCTGGAGTCAGGCAGGGGGCCTATTCAATCAGCCCCAGCATTTT.